Listed here are 5 T cell receptor beta chains from one sample, sequenced in a study of OX40 agonist ivuxolimab in advanced cancers. The method was immunoSEQ multiplex PCR; TCRdb's version includes in-frame clones alone and lacks a portion of them. The sample includes more than 30,000 clones, about 88% of them seen just once. The specimen was CD4+ or CD8+ T cells sorted from blood, collected in a trial of the OX40 agonist ivuxolimab. These receptors all come from an adult with an advanced solid tumor such as melanoma, head and neck, liver or kidney cancer.

The V and J genes are TRBV7-9 and TRBJ2-5; 11 bases are shared with TRBD2. J gave up 1 base and V 4 bases, and 2 bases lay outside the gene matches. The CDR3 length is 15 residues. From germline, CDR1 is SEHNR and CDR2 FQNEAQ (reference sequence). CDR3: CASSSGLAGQETQYF. DNA for the CDR3: TGTGCCAGCAGCTCCGGACTAGCGGGCCAAGAGACCCAGTACTTC. The entire variable domain, with the rest obtained from reference TRBV7-9 and TRBJ2-5, is as follows: DTGVSQNPRHKITKRGQNVTFRCDPISEHNRLYWYRQTLGQGPEFLTYFQNEAQLEKSRLLSDRFSAERPKGSFSTLEIQRTEQGDSAMYLCASSSGLAGQETQYFGPGTRLLVL.

The gene calls are TRBV7-2 and TRBJ2-7; D might be TRBD2 (7 bases). Per germline, CDR1 SGHTA and CDR2 FQGNSA. There are 15 residues in the CDR3. The V end was cut by 1 base, the J end by 3 bases, with 13 bases between. CDR3 coding DNA: TGTGCCAGCAGCTTAGGTGAGGGGGGGCTCTACGAGCAGTACTTC. This encodes CASSLGEGGLYEQYF.

The rearrangement joins TRBV7-2 to TRBJ2-3, with a weak D call TRBD2 (6 bases). Germline V CDR1 and CDR2: SGHTA, FQGNSA. The CDR3 is 14 residues long. The germline V and J ends were trimmed by 5 bases and 0 bases, with 9 bases remaining between them. The CDR3 DNA sequence: TGTGCCAGCAGCCCCGGACTAAGCACAGATACGCAGTATTTT. Amino acids: CASSPGLSTDTQYF.

The chain links TRBV6-5 to TRBJ1-3, with no clear D. This CDR3 region has 14 residues. V shed 6 bases and J shed 4 bases, with 13 bases lying between them. CDR1 is MNHEY, CDR2 SVGAGI, per germline. Written as DNA, the CDR3 is TGTGCCAGCAGGGGGTGGACGAGCGGAAACACCATATATTTT. It specifies CASRGWTSGNTIYF.

The CDR3 region is CASSSGGQTQYF. CDR3 nucleotide sequence: TGTGCCAGCAGCTCCGGGGGACAGACCCAGTACTTC. J is TRBJ2-5 and V is TRBV7-2; possibly TRBD2 for D (6 bases). This CDR3 region has 12 residues. Germline CDR1 is SGHTA and CDR2 is FQGNSA. Trimming removed 4 bases at V and 6 bases at J, with 9 bases between.